The clone carrying this T cell receptor (beta chain) has only one observation. The table came from immunoSEQ multiplex PCR; TCRdb's copy has only in-frame clones and leaves some out. This sample yields more than 95,000 clones, of which roughly 89% are seen a single time; 7.5% belongs to the top ten. This specimen comes from a study of T cell responses to AZD1222 COVID-19 vaccine. The specimen comprised peripheral blood, sampled on day 0 of AZD1222 vaccination. This TCR came from an adult in good health.

CDR3 amino acids: CASSLPGIPGNTIYF. The CDR3 nucleotides read TGTGCCAGCAGCTTACCAGGGATCCCTGGAAACACCATATATTTT. The V call is TRBV11-2, the J call TRBJ1-3; D possibly corresponds to TRBD1 (5 bases). Trimming removed 2 bases at V and 2 bases at J, with 10 bases between. The germline V gene encodes CDR1 SGHAT and CDR2 FQNNGV. This CDR3 has 15 amino acids.